The 13 T cell receptor beta chains reported below all come from one sample, sequenced in a study of blood T cell repertoires in COVID-19. The repertoire was sequenced with immunoSEQ multiplex PCR; TCRdb's copy has only in-frame clones and lacks some. The sample yields some 110,000 clones, about 89% seen once. The sample was peripheral blood. The origin of the receptors is a human donor in a cohort sampled during active COVID-19.

The chain recombines TRBV10-1 with TRBJ2-1; 11 nucleotides line up with TRBD2. Germline CDR1 WNHNN, CDR2 SYGVQD (reference sequence). Trimming at V came to 3 bases and at J to 6 bases, leaving 7 bases not matched to a gene. This CDR3 has 16 amino acids. CDR3 nucleotide sequence: TGCGCCAGCAGTGACTATAGCGGGAGGGTCGGCAATGAGCAGTTCTTC. It is translated as CASSDYSGRVGNEQFF.

CDR3 sequence (DNA): TGTGCCAGCAGCCTCCGACAGGGGGGATCTACCGGGGAGCTGTTTTTT. Amino acids: CASSLRQGGSTGELFF. The chain is built from TRBV9 and TRBJ2-2; 9 bases map to TRBD1. This CDR3 contains 16 residues. Germline V gene lookup returns CDR1 SGDLS and CDR2 YYNGEE. V lost 4 bases, J lost 5 bases, and 9 bases stayed unmatched. Together with reference TRBV9 and TRBJ2-2, the CDR3 gives the full variable domain: DSGVTQTPKHLITATGQRVTLRCSPRSGDLSVYWYQQSLDQGLQFLIQYYNGEERAKGNILERFSAQQFPDLHSELNLSSLELGDSALYFCASSLRQGGSTGELFFGEGSRLTVL.

The rearrangement uses TRBV27 and TRBJ2-1; 7 bases align to TRBD2. This CDR3 has 15 residues. The ends lost 3 bases at V and 7 bases at J; junction bases unmatched: 9. Germline values: CDR1 MNHEY, CDR2 SMNVEV (reference sequence). The CDR3 loop is CASSFVSGGTNEQFF. Here the CDR3 DNA reads TGTGCCAGCAGTTTTGTTTCGGGAGGAACGAATGAGCAGTTCTTC.

Written as DNA, the CDR3 is TGTGCCAGCAGACAAGGTGGGGCTTCCCGGGTGGACGAGCAGTACTTC. This gives the protein CASRQGGASRVDEQYF. The chain has TRBV7-2 and TRBJ2-7; D is perhaps TRBD1 (5 bases). Trimming removed 6 bases from V and 5 bases from J, with 23 bases in between. The CDR3 totals 16 residues. Germline values: CDR1 SGHTA, CDR2 FQGNSA.

The chain couples TRBV27 to TRBJ2-7; unclear D gene. Germline V CDR1 and CDR2: MNHEY, SMNVEV (reference sequence). This CDR3 has 11 amino acids. V was pared by 4 bases and J by 3 bases, with 4 bases between. Here the CDR3 DNA reads TGTGCCAGCAGTTCGTTCTACGAGCAGTACTTC. The encoded protein is CASSSFYEQYF.

The rearrangement links TRBV5-1 to TRBJ2-2; 9 bases are shared with TRBD1. The CDR3 has 14 residues. CDR1 and CDR2 from the germline V gene are SGHRS and YFSETQ. Trimming at V came to 7 bases and at J to 5 bases, leaving 6 bases not matched to a gene. The CDR3 bases are TGCGCCAGCGACCGACAGGGGGGGACCGGGGAGCTGTTTTTT. Residues: CASDRQGGTGELFF. Full variable domain (outside the CDR3, taken from reference TRBV5-1 and TRBJ2-2): KAGVTQTPRYLIKTRGQQVTLSCSPISGHRSVSWYQQTPGQGLQFLFEYFSETQRNKGNFPGRFSGRQFSNSRSEMNVSTLELGDSALYLCASDRQGGTGELFFGEGSRLTVL.

J is TRBJ1-2 and V is TRBV5-4; TRBD1 matches at 7 bases. CDR1 and CDR2 from the germline V gene are SGHNT and YYREEE (reference sequence). The CDR3 contains 15 residues. J lost 7 bases, V lost 4 bases, and 13 bases had no gene match. The DNA of the CDR3 is TGTGCCAGCAGCCAGGGGGGCCAGGGCTCTGGTGGCTACACCTTC. Its protein is CASSQGGQGSGGYTF.

The J gene is TRBJ2-6, the V gene TRBV11-2; D remains ambiguous. The CDR3 loop spans 17 amino acids. V was pared by 3 bases and J by 0 bases, with 12 bases between. Germline-derived CDR1 and CDR2 are SGHAT and FQNNGV. The CDR3 DNA follows: TGTGCCAGCAGCTTGAGCCGAAGTGTCTCTGGGGCCAACGTCCTGACTTTC. Protein product: CASSLSRSVSGANVLTF.

The V call is TRBV28, the J call TRBJ1-2; 9 nucleotides align to TRBD1. V lost 6 bases to trimming and J lost 1 base; unmatched junction nucleotides: 9. The CDR3 loop spans 16 amino acids. The germline V gene has CDR1 MDHEN and CDR2 SYDVKM. The CDR3 DNA sequence: TGTGCCAGCAGGGATTGGACAGGGGAGGGTAACTATGGCTACACCTTC. This encodes CASRDWTGEGNYGYTF.

The V call is TRBV5-1, the J call TRBJ2-5, with 11 bases identical to TRBD1. Looked up from germline, CDR1 is SGHRS and CDR2 is YFSETQ. CDR3 length equals 15 residues. V trimming: 5 bases; J trimming: 5 bases; junction bases outside the gene matches: 8. CDR3 nucleotide sequence: TGCGCCAGCAGGACCGGACAGGGGGCCGGGGAGACCCAGTACTTC. Translating it yields CASRTGQGAGETQYF.

This clone has just one count. The chain joins TRBV5-1 to TRBJ2-1; perhaps TRBD2 as D (7 bases). Germline CDR1 and CDR2: SGHRS and YFSETQ. Trimming shortened V by 7 bases and J by 0 bases, and 17 bases separated the two germline ends. The CDR3 totals 16 residues. CDR3 in amino acids: CASGGGAGLSYNEQFF. CDR3 bases: TGCGCCAGCGGAGGGGGGGCAGGGCTCTCCTACAATGAGCAGTTCTTC. The full variable domain, its missing parts supplied by reference TRBV5-1 and TRBJ2-1, is KAGVTQTPRYLIKTRGQQVTLSCSPISGHRSVSWYQQTPGQGLQFLFEYFSETQRNKGNFPGRFSGRQFSNSRSEMNVSTLELGDSALYLCASGGGAGLSYNEQFFGPGTRLTVL.

The gene calls are TRBV7-9 and TRBJ2-2; D gene unclear. Germline V gene data show CDR1 as SEHNR and CDR2 as FQNEAQ (reference sequence). This CDR3 has 16 amino acids. V lost 1 base, J lost 0 bases, and 9 bases lay in between. The CDR3 nucleotides are TGTGCCAGCAGCTTAGGGCAGTACCCGAACACCGGGGAGCTGTTTTTT. This gives the protein CASSLGQYPNTGELFF.

The rearrangement uses TRBV15 and TRBJ1-1; 7 bases match TRBD1. CDR1 and CDR2 from the germline V gene are LNHNV and YYDKDF (reference sequence). The CDR3 has 15 residues. After removal of 0 bases from V and 4 bases from J, the junction contained 5 bases not matched to a gene. CDR3 in DNA: TGTGCCACCAGCAGAGATCGATCAGGGGGCACTGAAGCTTTCTTT. Protein: CATSRDRSGGTEAFF. The full variable domain, with the rest looked up from reference TRBV15 and TRBJ1-1, is DAMVIQNPRYQVTQFGKPVTLSCSQTLNHNVMYWYQQKSSQAPKLLFHYYDKDFNNEADTPDNFQSRRPNTSFCFLDIRSPGLGDTAMYLCATSRDRSGGTEAFFGQGTRLTVV.